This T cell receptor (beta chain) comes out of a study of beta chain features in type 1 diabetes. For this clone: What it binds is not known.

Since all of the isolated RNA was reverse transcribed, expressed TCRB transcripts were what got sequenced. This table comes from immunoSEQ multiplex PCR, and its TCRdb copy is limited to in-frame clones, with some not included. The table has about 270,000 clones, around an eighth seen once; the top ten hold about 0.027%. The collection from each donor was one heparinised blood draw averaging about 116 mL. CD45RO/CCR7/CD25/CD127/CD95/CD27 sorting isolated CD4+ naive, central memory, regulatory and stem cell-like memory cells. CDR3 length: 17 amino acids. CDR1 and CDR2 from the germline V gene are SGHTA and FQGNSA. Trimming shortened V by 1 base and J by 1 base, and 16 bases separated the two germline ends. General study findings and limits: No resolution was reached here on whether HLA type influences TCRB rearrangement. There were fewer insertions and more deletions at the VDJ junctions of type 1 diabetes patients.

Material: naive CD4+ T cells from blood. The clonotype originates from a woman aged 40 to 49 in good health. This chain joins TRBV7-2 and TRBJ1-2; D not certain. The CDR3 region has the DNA TGTGCCAGCAGCTTAGTCGGGTTGGGCAGCGGTAACTATGGCTACACCTTC. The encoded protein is CASSLVGLGSGNYGYTF.